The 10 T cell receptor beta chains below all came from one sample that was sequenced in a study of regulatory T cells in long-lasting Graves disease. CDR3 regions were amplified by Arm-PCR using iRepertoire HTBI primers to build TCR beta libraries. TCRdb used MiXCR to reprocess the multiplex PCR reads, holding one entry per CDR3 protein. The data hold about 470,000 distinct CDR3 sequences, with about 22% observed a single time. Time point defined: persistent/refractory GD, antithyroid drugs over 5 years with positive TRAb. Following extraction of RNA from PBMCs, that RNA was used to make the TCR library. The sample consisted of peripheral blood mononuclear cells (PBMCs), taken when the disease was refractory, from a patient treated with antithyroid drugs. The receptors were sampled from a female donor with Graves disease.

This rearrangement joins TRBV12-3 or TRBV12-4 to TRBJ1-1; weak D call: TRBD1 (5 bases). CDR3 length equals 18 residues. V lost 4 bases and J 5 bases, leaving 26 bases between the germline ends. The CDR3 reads CASSYLGGPGARGTEAFF. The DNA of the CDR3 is TGTGCCAGCAGTTACCTTGGGGGACCCGGGGCCCGGGGAACTGAAGCTTTCTTT.

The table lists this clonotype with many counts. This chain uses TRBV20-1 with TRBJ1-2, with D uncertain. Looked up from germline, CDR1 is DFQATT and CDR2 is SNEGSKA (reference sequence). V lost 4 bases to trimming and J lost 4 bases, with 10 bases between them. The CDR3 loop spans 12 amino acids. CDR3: CSAKSGRYGYTF. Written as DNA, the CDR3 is TGCAGTGCTAAGTCAGGTCGCTATGGCTACACCTTC.

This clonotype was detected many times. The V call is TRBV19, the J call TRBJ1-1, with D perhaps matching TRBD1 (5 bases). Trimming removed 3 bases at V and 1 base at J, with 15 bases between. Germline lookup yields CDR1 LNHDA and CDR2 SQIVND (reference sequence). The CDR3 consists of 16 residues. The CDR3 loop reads CASSIWGGSSNTEAFF. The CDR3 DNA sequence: TGTGCCAGTAGTATTTGGGGGGGTTCTTCGAACACTGAAGCTTTCTTT. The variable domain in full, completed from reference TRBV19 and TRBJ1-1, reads DGGITQSPKYLFRKEGQNVTLSCEQNLNHDAMYWYRQDPGQGLRLIYYSQIVNDFQKGDIAEGYSVSREKKESFPLTVTSAQKNPTAFYLCASSIWGGSSNTEAFFGQGTRLTVV.

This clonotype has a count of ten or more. The CDR3 DNA follows: TGTGCCAGCAGGCCACAGGGGGTACGAACTGAAGCTTTCTTT. Translation gives CASRPQGVRTEAFF. The chain joins TRBV12-3 or TRBV12-4 to TRBJ1-1; 8 nucleotides line up with TRBD1. V was pared by 6 bases and J by 5 bases, with 8 bases of the junction left unmatched. The length of the CDR3 is 14 residues.

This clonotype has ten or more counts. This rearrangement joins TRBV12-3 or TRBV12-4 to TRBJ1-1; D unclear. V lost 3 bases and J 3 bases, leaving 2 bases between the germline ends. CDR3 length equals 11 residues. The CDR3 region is CASSFHTEAFF. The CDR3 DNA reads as TGTGCCAGCAGTTTTCACACTGAAGCTTTCTTT.

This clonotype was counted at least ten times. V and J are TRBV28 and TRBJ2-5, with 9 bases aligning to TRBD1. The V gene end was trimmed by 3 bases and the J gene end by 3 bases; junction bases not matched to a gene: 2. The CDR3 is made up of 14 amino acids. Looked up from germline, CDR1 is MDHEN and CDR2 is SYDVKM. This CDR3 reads CASSFWDREETQYF. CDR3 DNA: TGTGCCAGCAGTTTCTGGGACAGGGAAGAGACCCAGTACTTC.

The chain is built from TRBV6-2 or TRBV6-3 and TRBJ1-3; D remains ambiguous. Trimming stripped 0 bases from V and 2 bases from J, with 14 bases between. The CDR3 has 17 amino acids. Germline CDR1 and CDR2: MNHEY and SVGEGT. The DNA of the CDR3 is TGTGCCAGCAGTTACTCGAATTTCGGGAAACCTGGAAACACCATATATTTT. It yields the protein CASSYSNFGKPGNTIYF.

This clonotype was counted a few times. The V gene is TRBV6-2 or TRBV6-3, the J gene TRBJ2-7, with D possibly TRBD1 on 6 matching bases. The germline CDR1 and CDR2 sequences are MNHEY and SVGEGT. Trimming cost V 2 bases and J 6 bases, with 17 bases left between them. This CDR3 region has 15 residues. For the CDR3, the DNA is TGTGCCAGCAGTTACGGGGACACCGTCTTGGGCGAGCAGTACTTC. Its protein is CASSYGDTVLGEQYF.

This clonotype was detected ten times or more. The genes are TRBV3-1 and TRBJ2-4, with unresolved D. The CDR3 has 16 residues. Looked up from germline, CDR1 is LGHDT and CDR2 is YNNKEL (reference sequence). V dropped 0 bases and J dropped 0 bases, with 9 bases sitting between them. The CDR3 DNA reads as TGTGCCAGCAGCCAAGAGTACCTCCTAGCCAAAAACATTCAGTACTTC. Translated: CASSQEYLLAKNIQYF.

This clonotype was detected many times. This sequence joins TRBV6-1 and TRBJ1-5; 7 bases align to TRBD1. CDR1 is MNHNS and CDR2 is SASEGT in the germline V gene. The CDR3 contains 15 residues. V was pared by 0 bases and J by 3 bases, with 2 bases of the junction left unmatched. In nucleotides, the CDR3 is TGTGCCAGCAGTGAAGCGGGACAGACCAATCAGCCCCAGCATTTT. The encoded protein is CASSEAGQTNQPQHF.